The source of this T cell receptor (beta chain) is a study of cytomegalovirus exposure and HLA in healthy donors. Trimming pared 0 bases from V and 1 base from J, leaving 18 bases between. The CDR3 has 18 amino acids. In germline, CDR1 is LGHNA, CDR2 YNFKEQ. Points on this clone: The antigen is unknown.

This table comes from immunoSEQ multiplex PCR, and its TCRdb copy is limited to in-frame clones, with some not included. Among around 150,000 clones listed, roughly 95% were seen once. Study-level points and caveats: In vitro assays verified that a few CMV-associated chains recognized CMV antigens specifically.

The sequence derives from a woman aged 18-35 years in good health and CMV-seronegative. The chain is built from TRBV4-2 and TRBJ1-2, with TRBD1 as a possible D gene (5 bases). The sequencing sample was made of PBMCs. The CDR3 bases are TGTGCCAGCAGCCAAGATACCGACAGCCGGGTTTTTAACTATGGCTACACCTTC. It specifies CASSQDTDSRVFNYGYTF.